This T cell receptor beta chain was captured by sequencing in a study of T cells in Graves' hyperthyroidism and ophthalmopathy (dated by TCRdb to between 2018 and 2021). As for the study more broadly: Peripheral blood samples were taken at the time of initial diagnosis, prior to any treatment. Whether ophthalmopathy could be predicted prospectively was tested in an independent validation cohort made up of approximately 19 hyperthyroidism patients plus 17 patients who later progressed to ophthalmopathy. To identify distinguishing TCR V-J signatures, a discovery cohort of about 100 patients was used, comprising 43 with Graves' ophthalmopathy and around 57 with stable Graves' hyperthyroidism. The paper describes TCR Vbeta CDR3 sequencing of 135 peripheral blood samples, made up of under 50 ophthalmopathy patients, more than 70 hyperthyroidism patients and 17 progressor patients. Once sampling was done, hyperthyroidism patients were given methimazole at a starting dose of 30 mg daily, whereas ophthalmopathy patients were given high-dose intravenous methylprednisolone. The 100 discovery patients were randomly divided into training and test sets at a 7:3 ratio. In six Graves' hyperthyroidism patients, the study also compared T-cell repertoires from thyroid tissue with T-cell repertoires from blood.

The study at large found these results: In validation, progression to ophthalmopathy was predicted by the model with 65% to 71% sensitivity and 72% to 85% specificity, a median of roughly six months before onset. In cross-validation, a model built on a 13 V-J signature told ophthalmopathy apart from stable hyperthyroidism with less than 90% sensitivity and around 84% specificity, and in testing the same model reached 80%/75%. No statistical method was used to set the sample size in advance, and investigators knew the group allocation. Blood samples also contained most of the expanded thyroid clonotypes (frequency above 0.001), which suggests that blood repertoires may reflect thyroid immune responses.

TCR beta CDR3 regions were amplified from RNA transcripts. For the first round of RT-PCR on the TCR CDR3, the HTBI primer set was used together with the Qiagen OneStep RT-PCR kit. The libraries were constructed in a second round of multiplex PCR and then size-selected and purified. Libraries were sequenced paired-end with 100 bp reads on an Illumina HiSeq2000. Processing in the source paper ran as follows. Raw data were processed with SOAPnuke, discarding reads with adapters, uncalled bases, mean Phred below 15, or no exact constant-primer or identifier match. COPE v1.2.5 was used to merge the high-quality paired reads, and each unique nucleotide sequence was defined as a clonotype. Clonotypes were aligned to IMGT TRBV, TRBD and TRBJ reference segments using MiTCR v1.1. Only V-J combinations with frequency above 0.0001, covering 99% to 99.2% of repertoires, were analysed. The TCS score was defined as the ratio of F50 (clonal expansion) to E x V (chaos), calculated using BLOSUM62-based TCRdist between CDR3 peptides within each V-J. Welch's t-statistics and random forest reduced 514 V-J features to 10 to 15, which were used in a naive Bayes classifier (R e1071). TCRdb reanalyzed the raw reads on its own, using fastp at Q25 for trimming and MiXCR for clone calling, and kept in-frame beta chains. Identical CDR3 protein sequences are pooled into one entry, listed with their most common genes and DNA. The V and J calls were not made by the authors but by TCRdb's processing. Present in this sample are around 690,000 distinct CDR3 sequences, 15% to 20% of which were seen just once. The ten largest clones represent 15% of the sample.

This clonotype was picked up many times. Its antigen specificity is not known. The input lacks base qualities; no much larger clone sits a single base away. Graves' hyperthyroidism was defined as stable when no progression to ophthalmopathy occurred over 18 months of follow-up. Hyperthyroidism patients were newly diagnosed, with disease duration under 2 months, and aged 18 to 65 years. The study excluded patients with uncontrolled infections, other autoimmune diseases, pregnancy or lactation. Diagnoses relied on clinical symptoms, serum thyroxine and TRAb, thyroid ultrasound and orbital computed tomography. PBMCs were isolated from 7.5 to 10 ml of fresh peripheral blood by Ficoll-Paque density gradient centrifugation. Total RNA was extracted using Trizol reagent, and RNA quality was assessed on an Agilent 2100 Bioanalyzer. The receptor comes from a man aged 50 or older with Graves' hyperthyroidism. The sequenced sample consisted of blood.

The DNA sequence is as follows: TGCAGTGCTAGAGGTCCACAGGTCTACGAGCAGTACTTC. It translates as CSARGPQVYEQYF. Here the chain combines TRBV20-1 and TRBJ2-7; the D segment could be TRBD1, given 5 matching bases. CDR1 DFQATT and CDR2 SNEGSKA were looked up in the germline V gene (reference sequence). Relative to germline, V is 1 base shorter and J is 3 bases shorter, with 10 bases between their ends. Including cysteine and phenylalanine, the CDR3 has 13 amino acids. The entry retains the CDR3 DNA only, 39 bases that are in frame from base 1.